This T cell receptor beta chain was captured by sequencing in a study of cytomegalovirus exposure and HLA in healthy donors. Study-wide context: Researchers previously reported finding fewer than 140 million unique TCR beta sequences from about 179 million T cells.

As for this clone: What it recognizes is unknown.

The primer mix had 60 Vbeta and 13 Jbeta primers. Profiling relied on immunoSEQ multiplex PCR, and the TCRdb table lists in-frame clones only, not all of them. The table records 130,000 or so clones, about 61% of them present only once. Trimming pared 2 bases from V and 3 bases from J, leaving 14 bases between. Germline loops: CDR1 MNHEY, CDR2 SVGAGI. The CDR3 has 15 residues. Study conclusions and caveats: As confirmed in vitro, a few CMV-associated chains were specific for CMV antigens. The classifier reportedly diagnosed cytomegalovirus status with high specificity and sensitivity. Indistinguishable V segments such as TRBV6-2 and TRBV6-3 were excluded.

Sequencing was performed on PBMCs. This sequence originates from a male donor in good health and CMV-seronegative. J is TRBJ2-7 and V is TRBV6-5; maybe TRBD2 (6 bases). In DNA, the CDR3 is TGTGCCAGCAGTTACGGGCGGGGATCCCTCTACGAGCAGTACTTC. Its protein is CASSYGRGSLYEQYF.